The subject of this entry is one TCR beta chain. The source of the sample is a study of blood T cell repertoires in COVID-19. Study-wide context: Acute and convalescent COVID-19 samples came from the United States, Italy and Spain. T cells, B-cell-depleted T cells, or PBMCs supplied cDNA or gDNA.

Germline V gene lookup returns CDR1 SGDLS and CDR2 YYNGEE. With V trimmed by 5 bases and J by 5 bases, 6 bases remained unmatched. CDR3 length: 15 residues. Sequencing used immunoSEQ multiplex PCR; TCRdb keeps in-frame clones, though not all of them. Here the sample spans some 260,000 clones, about 80% being singletons. V gene TRBV9 combines with J gene TRBJ2-1; TRBD2 agrees at 11 bases. The origin of this receptor is a man in his thirties or forties with acute COVID-19. The specimen sequenced was PBMCs or T cells enriched from blood (not recorded which). The CDR3 spells CASRRLAGYHNEQFF. The CDR3 DNA reads as TGTGCCAGCAGGAGACTAGCGGGATATCACAATGAGCAGTTCTTC.